This TCR beta chain was sequenced for a study of radiotherapy plus CTLA-4 blockade in lung cancer. Study-level information: Among patients, under 20% showed objective responses, and about 30% had disease control.

Findings of the study overall: Reportedly, early blood T cell clone dynamics best predicted response, with interferon-beta. In blood, TCR clones derived from the tumor expanded after radiotherapy plus ipilimumab.

The CDR3 has 16 amino acids. The V segment lost 10 bases and the J segment 1 base; nucleotides outside the gene matches: 9. Germline V gives CDR1 SNHLY, CDR2 FYNNEI. In regard to this clone: The antigen is undetermined.

Clones were sequenced by immunoSEQ multiplex PCR, and TCRdb holds only the in-frame ones, with some missing. The sample includes about 90,000 clones, about two thirds of them seen just once. This TCR was recovered from a human donor with non-small cell lung cancer that progressed on radiotherapy plus ipilimumab. Sequences were derived from peripheral blood, sampled from a patient treated with radiotherapy plus ipilimumab. The chain is built from TRBV2 and TRBJ2-6; 8 bases align to TRBD1. In nucleotides, the CDR3 is TGTGCCAACTCCGACAGGGGAAGATCTGGGGCCAACGTCCTGACTTTC. Its protein product is CANSDRGRSGANVLTF.